This is a list of T cell receptor beta chains from one sample in a study of CD8+CD57+ T cells in acquired aplastic anemia. TCRdb reprocessed the reads with MiXCR, giving one entry per CDR3 protein. The sample contains some 220,000 distinct CDR3 sequences, almost 35% of which appear only once. Material for sequencing was sorted CD4+, CD8+, or CD8+CD57+ T cells (not recorded which) from PBMCs. These receptors all stem from a human donor in good health, serving as a control. Each CDR3 is given with its conserved first and last residue. The order of the fields is CDR3 protein, CDR3 DNA, clone size, CDR3 length, J gene, D gene, V gene. The D gene is left open where the match is weak. Clone size appears in some rows only: once, few, many, or a class for an expanded clone.

CDR3 protein: CASSRSGDLPYNEQFF; CDR3 DNA: TGTGCCAGCAGTAGGTCAGGGGACTTACCCTACAATGAGCAGTTCTTC; clone size: few; CDR3 length: 16; J gene: TRBJ2-1; D gene: -; V gene: TRBV6-1
CDR3 protein: CSARDPLAGGYEQYF; CDR3 DNA: TGCAGTGCTAGAGACCCGCTAGCGGGGGGCTACGAGCAGTACTTC; clone size: many; CDR3 length: 15; J gene: TRBJ2-7; D gene: TRBD2; V gene: TRBV20-1
CDR3 protein: CASNKSWGQGVNGYTF; CDR3 DNA: TGTGCCAGCAATAAAAGTTGGGGACAGGGGGTAAATGGCTACACCTTC; clone size: -; CDR3 length: 16; J gene: TRBJ1-2; D gene: TRBD1; V gene: TRBV12-3/TRBV12-4
CDR3 protein: CAISVSGREDEHF; CDR3 DNA: TGTGCCATCAGTGTCAGCGGGAGGGAGGATGAGCATTTT; clone size: once; CDR3 length: 13; J gene: TRBJ1-5; D gene: -; V gene: TRBV10-3
CDR3 protein: CASSLPGIYEQYF; CDR3 DNA: TGTGCCAGCAGCTTACCTGGAATCTACGAGCAGTACTTC; clone size: -; CDR3 length: 13; J gene: TRBJ2-7; D gene: -; V gene: TRBV7-9
CDR3 protein: CASSGETGGEAFF; CDR3 DNA: TGTGCCAGCAGTGGTGAAACAGGTGGGGAAGCTTTCTTT; clone size: -; CDR3 length: 13; J gene: TRBJ1-1; D gene: -; V gene: TRBV6-1
CDR3 protein: CASSLLVTGMVDTIYF; CDR3 DNA: TGTGCCAGCAGCTTGCTCGTTACGGGGATGGTTGACACCATATATTTT; clone size: many; CDR3 length: 16; J gene: TRBJ1-3; D gene: -; V gene: TRBV5-5
CDR3 protein: CATSDGDSPRETQYF; CDR3 DNA: TGTGCCACCAGTGATGGCGACAGCCCGCGGGAGACCCAGTACTTC; clone size: -; CDR3 length: 15; J gene: TRBJ2-5; D gene: -; V gene: TRBV24-1
CDR3 protein: CASSYPESSGTQYF; CDR3 DNA: TGTGCCAGCAGTTATCCCGAATCGAGCGGGACCCAGTACTTC; clone size: few; CDR3 length: 14; J gene: TRBJ2-5; D gene: -; V gene: TRBV6-5
CDR3 protein: CASSSTGSGATTDTQYF; CDR3 DNA: TGTGCCAGCTCATCGACAGGGTCTGGGGCCACCACAGATACGCAGTATTTT; clone size: -; CDR3 length: 17; J gene: TRBJ2-3; D gene: TRBD1; V gene: TRBV6-1
CDR3 protein: CAGRTDSNEKLFF; CDR3 DNA: TGTGCAGGCCGGACAGATTCTAATGAAAAACTGTTTTTT; clone size: many; CDR3 length: 13; J gene: TRBJ1-4; D gene: -; V gene: TRBV2
CDR3 protein: CSATNPAGPPDTQYF; CDR3 DNA: TGCAGTGCTACCAACCCAGCGGGACCCCCGGATACGCAGTATTTT; clone size: few; CDR3 length: 15; J gene: TRBJ2-3; D gene: TRBD2; V gene: TRBV20-1
CDR3 protein: CAITGLAGEDTQYF; CDR3 DNA: TGTGCCATCACCGGACTAGCGGGAGAAGATACGCAGTATTTT; clone size: -; CDR3 length: 14; J gene: TRBJ2-3; D gene: TRBD2; V gene: TRBV10-3
CDR3 protein: CSVEMGRRETQYF; CDR3 DNA: TGCAGCGTTGAGATGGGGAGAAGGGAGACCCAGTACTTC; clone size: many; CDR3 length: 13; J gene: TRBJ2-5; D gene: -; V gene: TRBV29-1
CDR3 protein: CASSGVGYTQRF; CDR3 DNA: TGTGCCAGCAGCGGCGTGGGTTATACGCAGCGTTTT; clone size: -; CDR3 length: 12; J gene: TRBJ2-3; D gene: -; V gene: TRBV9
CDR3 protein: CASNLIDRFSGNTIYF; CDR3 DNA: TGTGCCAGCAATCTCATCGACAGGTTCTCTGGAAACACCATATATTTT; clone size: -; CDR3 length: 16; J gene: TRBJ1-3; D gene: -; V gene: TRBV10-3
CDR3 protein: CSVGQAPSGEQYF; CDR3 DNA: TGCAGCGTGGGACAGGCTCCGTCGGGGGAGCAGTACTTC; clone size: -; CDR3 length: 13; J gene: TRBJ2-7; D gene: TRBD1; V gene: TRBV29-1
CDR3 protein: CASSVGQVLLSGANVLTF; CDR3 DNA: TGTGCCAGTAGTGTGGGACAGGTCCTTCTCTCTGGGGCCAACGTCCTGACTTTC; clone size: many; CDR3 length: 18; J gene: TRBJ2-6; D gene: TRBD1; V gene: TRBV19
CDR3 protein: CASSHNRNTYEQYF; CDR3 DNA: TGTGCCAGCAGCCATAACAGGAATACCTACGAGCAGTACTTC; clone size: many; CDR3 length: 14; J gene: TRBJ2-7; D gene: -; V gene: TRBV3-1
CDR3 protein: CASSPPGRGAGSYEQYF; CDR3 DNA: TGTGCCAGCTCACCACCGGGTCGAGGGGCGGGCTCCTACGAGCAGTACTTC; clone size: few; CDR3 length: 17; J gene: TRBJ2-7; D gene: -; V gene: TRBV18
CDR3 protein: CATIDLAKNIQYF; CDR3 DNA: TGTGCCACCATTGATCTAGCCAAAAACATTCAGTACTTC; clone size: few; CDR3 length: 13; J gene: TRBJ2-4; D gene: -; V gene: TRBV24-1
CDR3 protein: CTSSFSGSQETQYF; CDR3 DNA: TGTACCAGCAGCTTCTCGGGGAGTCAGGAGACCCAGTACTTC; clone size: -; CDR3 length: 14; J gene: TRBJ2-5; D gene: -; V gene: TRBV5-4
CDR3 protein: CSARDGASTYGYTF; CDR3 DNA: TGCAGTGCTAGAGACGGGGCGTCAACTTATGGCTACACCTTC; clone size: -; CDR3 length: 14; J gene: TRBJ1-2; D gene: -; V gene: TRBV20-1
CDR3 protein: CASFGDTKRDGYTF; CDR3 DNA: TGCGCCAGCTTTGGGGACACCAAACGGGATGGCTACACCTTC; clone size: few; CDR3 length: 14; J gene: TRBJ1-2; D gene: -; V gene: TRBV5-1
CDR3 protein: CSVGEGNSPLHF; CDR3 DNA: TGCAGCGTTGGGGAGGGGAATTCACCCCTCCACTTT; clone size: many; CDR3 length: 12; J gene: TRBJ1-6; D gene: -; V gene: TRBV29-1
CDR3 protein: CASSSSGTWGETQYF; CDR3 DNA: TGTGCCAGCAGTTCTAGCGGGACTTGGGGAGAGACCCAGTACTTC; clone size: many; CDR3 length: 15; J gene: TRBJ2-5; D gene: TRBD2; V gene: TRBV7-3
CDR3 protein: CASSQDEGTQYF; CDR3 DNA: TGCGCCAGCAGCCAAGATGAGGGGACCCAGTACTTC; clone size: many; CDR3 length: 12; J gene: TRBJ2-5; D gene: -; V gene: TRBV4-1
CDR3 protein: CASSATGIGETQYF; CDR3 DNA: TGTGCCAGTAGTGCGACAGGGATTGGGGAGACCCAGTACTTC; clone size: many; CDR3 length: 14; J gene: TRBJ2-5; D gene: TRBD1; V gene: TRBV19
CDR3 protein: CASSYDGSLAQYF; CDR3 DNA: TGTGCCAGCAGTTACGACGGTTCTTTGGCCCAGTACTTC; clone size: many; CDR3 length: 13; J gene: TRBJ2-5; D gene: -; V gene: TRBV6-2/TRBV6-3
CDR3 protein: CASSYPTGARSYEQYF; CDR3 DNA: TGTGCCAGCAGTTACCCGACAGGGGCCCGCTCCTACGAGCAGTACTTC; clone size: -; CDR3 length: 16; J gene: TRBJ2-7; D gene: TRBD1; V gene: TRBV6-6
CDR3 protein: CASSNGQNYGYTF; CDR3 DNA: TGTGCCAGCAGCAACGGACAGAACTATGGCTACACCTTC; clone size: -; CDR3 length: 13; J gene: TRBJ1-2; D gene: -; V gene: TRBV18
CDR3 protein: CASSEETGQRYEQYF; CDR3 DNA: TGTGCCAGCAGTGAAGAGACAGGGCAAAGATACGAGCAGTACTTC; clone size: many; CDR3 length: 15; J gene: TRBJ2-7; D gene: TRBD1; V gene: TRBV6-1
CDR3 protein: CASSPLRDGEAFF; CDR3 DNA: TGTGCCAGCAGCCCCCTCCGGGACGGTGAAGCTTTCTTT; clone size: -; CDR3 length: 13; J gene: TRBJ1-1; D gene: -; V gene: TRBV7-9
CDR3 protein: CASRGQESEAFF; CDR3 DNA: TGTGCCAGCAGGGGACAGGAGAGTGAAGCTTTCTTT; clone size: many; CDR3 length: 12; J gene: TRBJ1-1; D gene: TRBD1; V gene: TRBV2
CDR3 protein: CAWSPDRTTPSVNTIYF; CDR3 DNA: TGTGCCTGGAGTCCGGACAGGACAACCCCCTCTGTAAACACCATATATTTT; clone size: few; CDR3 length: 17; J gene: TRBJ1-3; D gene: TRBD1; V gene: TRBV30
CDR3 protein: CASRPTGQGAGGYTF; CDR3 DNA: TGTGCCAGCAGACCCACGGGACAGGGGGCTGGGGGCTACACCTTC; clone size: -; CDR3 length: 15; J gene: TRBJ1-2; D gene: TRBD1; V gene: TRBV12-3/TRBV12-4
CDR3 protein: CASSLTSACYNEQFF; CDR3 DNA: TGTGCCAGCAGCTTGACTAGCGCATGCTACAATGAGCAGTTCTTC; clone size: -; CDR3 length: 15; J gene: TRBJ2-1; D gene: TRBD2; V gene: TRBV11-1
CDR3 protein: CASGLDKLEDSYNEQFF; CDR3 DNA: TGTGCTAGTGGTTTGGACAAACTTGAAGATTCCTACAATGAGCAGTTCTTC; clone size: few; CDR3 length: 17; J gene: TRBJ2-1; D gene: -; V gene: TRBV12-5
CDR3 protein: CSAPMTVNTEAFF; CDR3 DNA: TGCAGTGCTCCTATGACAGTCAACACTGAAGCTTTCTTT; clone size: few; CDR3 length: 13; J gene: TRBJ1-1; D gene: -; V gene: TRBV20-1
CDR3 protein: CASSSTDREFTYEQYF; CDR3 DNA: TGTGCCAGCAGCTCAACAGACAGGGAATTCACCTACGAGCAGTACTTC; clone size: few; CDR3 length: 16; J gene: TRBJ2-7; D gene: TRBD1; V gene: TRBV11-1
CDR3 protein: CASSSLGGTSSYNEQFF; CDR3 DNA: TGTGCCAGCAGCTCCTTAGGGGGCACGAGCTCCTACAATGAGCAGTTCTTC; clone size: few; CDR3 length: 17; J gene: TRBJ2-1; D gene: TRBD1; V gene: TRBV11-2
CDR3 protein: CASSTGDGGSPLHF; CDR3 DNA: TGTGCCAGTAGTACGGGGGACGGGGGATCACCCCTCCACTTT; clone size: many; CDR3 length: 14; J gene: TRBJ1-6; D gene: -; V gene: TRBV19
CDR3 protein: CASSQGSEQFF; CDR3 DNA: TGTGCCAGCAGTCAGGGGTCGGAGCAGTTCTTC; clone size: -; CDR3 length: 11; J gene: TRBJ2-1; D gene: -; V gene: TRBV12-3/TRBV12-4
CDR3 protein: CASSLYINQPQHF; CDR3 DNA: TGTGCCAGCAGCTTATATATTAATCAGCCCCAGCATTTT; clone size: many; CDR3 length: 13; J gene: TRBJ1-5; D gene: -; V gene: TRBV7-2
CDR3 protein: CSVEPQGTGIANYGYTF; CDR3 DNA: TGCAGCGTTGAGCCCCAAGGGACAGGTATCGCTAACTATGGCTACACCTTC; clone size: -; CDR3 length: 17; J gene: TRBJ1-2; D gene: TRBD1; V gene: TRBV29-1
CDR3 protein: CASSLTSTNYGYTF; CDR3 DNA: TGCGCCAGCAGCTTGACAAGTACTAACTATGGCTACACCTTC; clone size: many; CDR3 length: 14; J gene: TRBJ1-2; D gene: -; V gene: TRBV5-1
CDR3 protein: CASSGRVVSNEQFF; CDR3 DNA: TGTGCCAGCAGTGGCAGGGTCGTCTCCAATGAGCAGTTCTTC; clone size: many; CDR3 length: 14; J gene: TRBJ2-1; D gene: -; V gene: TRBV9
CDR3 protein: CAIRGTGRGTEAFF; CDR3 DNA: TGTGCCATCAGGGGGACAGGGCGGGGCACTGAAGCTTTCTTT; clone size: -; CDR3 length: 14; J gene: TRBJ1-1; D gene: TRBD1; V gene: TRBV10-3
CDR3 protein: CASSSQGGSEQFF; CDR3 DNA: TGTGCCAGCAGCTCACAGGGGGGGAGTGAGCAGTTCTTC; clone size: -; CDR3 length: 13; J gene: TRBJ2-1; D gene: -; V gene: TRBV7-8
CDR3 protein: CSLAGDSTDTQYF; CDR3 DNA: TGCAGCCTAGCGGGGGATAGCACAGATACGCAGTATTTT; clone size: many; CDR3 length: 13; J gene: TRBJ2-3; D gene: TRBD2; V gene: TRBV29-1